The 30 T cell receptor beta chains presented below share a single source sample, sequenced in a study of blood T cell repertoires in COVID-19. This table comes from immunoSEQ multiplex PCR, and its TCRdb copy is limited to in-frame clones, with some not included. The repertoire holds about 260,000 clones, with about 90% as singletons. What was sequenced was PBMCs or T cells enriched from blood (not recorded which). These receptors all stem from a woman between 40 and 50 years old who had been exposed to COVID-19.

This chain links TRBV28 with TRBJ2-3, with D tentatively TRBD1 (6 bases). The CDR3 has 15 residues. Trimming removed 6 bases at V and 0 bases at J, with 13 bases between. Per the germline V gene, CDR1 is MDHEN and CDR2 is SYDVKM. CDR3 sequence (DNA): TGTGCCAGCAGCCTCGGGACAACGAGCACAGATACGCAGTATTTT. This sequence encodes CASSLGTTSTDTQYF.

The rearrangement uses TRBV27 and TRBJ2-7; 7 bases align to TRBD1. Germline assignment: CDR1 MNHEY and CDR2 SMNVEV (reference sequence). This CDR3 contains 19 residues. V lost 4 bases to trimming and J lost 3 bases; unmatched junction nucleotides: 21. The CDR3 spells CASSSLAWGYAQGDYEQYF. For the CDR3, the DNA is TGTGCCAGCAGTTCGTTGGCGTGGGGGTACGCCCAGGGGGACTACGAGCAGTACTTC.

The chain couples TRBV3-1 (or the pseudogene TRBV3-2) to TRBJ2-1; the match to TRBD1 covers 11 bases. The CDR3 runs 18 residues. V shed 1 base, J shed 6 bases, and the junction held 11 bases outside the gene matches. Germline V gene data show CDR1 as LGHDT and CDR2 as YNNKEL (reference sequence). CDR3 loop: CASSQGPRGQGGLNEQFF. As DNA, the CDR3 is TGTGCCAGCAGCCAAGGCCCAAGGGGACAGGGGGGCCTCAATGAGCAGTTCTTC.

This chain uses TRBV6-6 with TRBJ1-4; D gene uncertain. The CDR3 covers 15 residues. Germline CDR1 and CDR2: MNHNY and SVGAGI (reference sequence). V shed 5 bases and J shed 3 bases, with 13 bases lying between them. In DNA, the CDR3 is TGTGCCAGCAGTAGGAGAGGGCTTTCTAATGAAAAACTGTTTTTT. It encodes CASSRRGLSNEKLFF.

This chain links TRBV24-1 with TRBJ2-3; 11 nucleotides agree with TRBD1. The V segment lost 4 bases and the J segment 4 bases; nucleotides outside the gene matches: 6. The CDR3 spans 16 residues. Germline CDR1 is KGHDR and CDR2 is SFDVKD. DNA for the CDR3: TGTGCCACCAGTGAACCCAGGACAGGGGGCCCAGATACGCAGTATTTT. It specifies CATSEPRTGGPDTQYF.

The chain has TRBV6-1 and TRBJ1-2, with a tentative D call TRBD1 (5 bases). V dropped 0 bases and J dropped 0 bases, with 23 bases sitting between them. This CDR3 spans 20 amino acids. From germline, CDR1 is MNHNS and CDR2 SASEGT. This CDR3 reads CASSEAVGIGRGPSNYGYTF. The CDR3 DNA sequence: TGTGCCAGCAGTGAAGCTGTGGGTATCGGGAGGGGACCATCTAACTATGGCTACACCTTC.

This clone was seen just once. The chain recombines TRBV25-1 with TRBJ2-3; 7 nucleotides align to TRBD2. Germline-derived CDR1 and CDR2 are MGHDK and SYGVNS. The CDR3 loop spans 12 amino acids. Unmatched junction bases numbered 0, after V lost 3 bases and J lost 6 bases. This CDR3 is CASSEGGDTQYF. CDR3 bases: TGTGCCAGCAGTGAGGGAGGGGATACGCAGTATTTT.

The rearrangement links TRBV28 to TRBJ1-5; 10 bases are shared with TRBD1. Trimming at V came to 5 bases and at J to 5 bases, leaving 3 bases not matched to a gene. CDR1 and CDR2 (germline): MDHEN, SYDVKM. CDR3 length: 14 amino acids. The CDR3, as DNA: TGTGCCAGCAGTCCGGGACAGGGGCATCAGCCCCAGCATTTT. Translated: CASSPGQGHQPQHF.

The chain recombines TRBV7-2 with TRBJ1-5; D ambiguous. Between the trimmed V and J ends, which lost 5 bases and 0 bases, there was a span of 20 bases. The germline gives CDR1 SGHTA, CDR2 FQGNSA. CDR3 length equals 18 residues. The CDR3 loop is CASSPTRQDPYSNQPQHF. CDR3 DNA: TGTGCCAGCAGCCCTACCAGGCAGGATCCCTATAGCAATCAGCCCCAGCATTTT.

The chain has TRBV7-2 and TRBJ2-2; no firm D call. V was pared by 1 base and J by 0 bases, with 6 bases between. The germline CDR1 and CDR2 sequences are SGHTA and FQGNSA. CDR3 size: 15 residues. This chain's CDR3 is CASSLVLTNTGELFF. In nucleotides, the CDR3 is TGTGCCAGCAGCTTAGTACTCACGAACACCGGGGAGCTGTTTTTT.

The V gene is TRBV27, the J gene TRBJ2-2, with 11 bases that match TRBD1. The CDR3 has 16 amino acids. Germline-derived CDR1 and CDR2 are MNHEY and SMNVEV (reference sequence). The V and J ends lost 4 bases and 4 bases, in that order; junction bases with no gene match: 5. CDR3 in DNA: TGTGCCAGCAGTTCCGGGACAGGGGGTTCCACCGGGGAGCTGTTTTTT. Its protein product is CASSSGTGGSTGELFF.

The rearrangement joins TRBV19 to TRBJ2-7; a possible D gene is TRBD1 (6 bases). The CDR3 is 14 amino acids. The germline CDR1 and CDR2 sequences are LNHDA and SQIVND (reference sequence). With 8 bases removed from V and 0 bases from J, the gap between germline ends came to 14 bases. CDR3 protein: CASRLQGNSYEQYF. CDR3 in DNA: TGTGCCAGTCGGCTCCAGGGGAACTCCTACGAGCAGTACTTC. Full variable domain (rest looked up from reference TRBV19 and TRBJ2-7): DGGITQSPKYLFRKEGQNVTLSCEQNLNHDAMYWYRQDPGQGLRLIYYSQIVNDFQKGDIAEGYSVSREKKESFPLTVTSAQKNPTAFYLCASRLQGNSYEQYFGPGTRLTVT.

This clone has just a few counts. The V gene is TRBV5-1, the J gene TRBJ2-7, with D perhaps TRBD1 (6 bases). Germline CDR1 is SGHRS and CDR2 is YFSETQ. With 0 bases removed from V and 3 bases from J, the gap between germline ends came to 13 bases. This CDR3 has 15 amino acids. CDR3 sequence reads: CASSLGDTDFYEQYF. CDR3 bases: TGCGCCAGCAGCTTGGGGGACACGGACTTCTACGAGCAGTACTTC.

This chain connects TRBV12-3 or TRBV12-4 to TRBJ2-7, with D possibly being TRBD1 (6 bases). Trimming removed 8 bases from V and 0 bases from J, with 11 bases in between. The length of the CDR3 is 13 residues. CDR3 sequence reads: CASAYRDSYEQYF. CDR3 DNA sequence: TGTGCCAGCGCCTACAGGGACTCCTACGAGCAGTACTTC.

The chain recombines TRBV3-1 (or the pseudogene TRBV3-2) with TRBJ2-5; 8 bases are shared with TRBD1. The CDR3 sequence is 14 residues long. CDR1 is LGHDT, CDR2 YNNKEL, per germline (reference sequence). V lost 3 bases, J lost 4 bases, and 4 bases stayed unmatched. For the CDR3, the DNA is TGTGCCAGCAGCCAGCAGGGGGCTTTAGAGACCCAGTACTTC. It yields the protein CASSQQGALETQYF.

The chain employs TRBV2 and TRBJ2-3; D is possibly TRBD1 (6 bases). The CDR3 contains 14 residues. V lost 5 bases and J lost 1, with 10 bases in between. The germline V gene encodes CDR1 SNHLY and CDR2 FYNNEI. In nucleotides, the CDR3 is TGTGCCAGCAGTCGAGGGGGACGCACAGATACGCAGTATTTT. This encodes CASSRGGRTDTQYF.

V and J are TRBV7-2 and TRBJ2-5; possible D gene TRBD1, 6 bases. The CDR3 length is 14 residues. Trimming shortened V by 1 base and J by 5 bases, and 11 bases separated the two germline ends. Germline V gives CDR1 SGHTA, CDR2 FQGNSA. The CDR3 DNA sequence: TGTGCCAGCAGCTTAGTCGTGAGGGGGGAGACCCAGTACTTC. It codes for CASSLVVRGETQYF.

The rearrangement uses TRBV11-3 and TRBJ2-7, with 7 bases fitting TRBD2. The CDR3 runs 15 residues. Germline V CDR1 and CDR2: SGHNT, YENEEA. V lost 3 bases and J lost 1; bases outside the gene matches: 6. CDR3 sequence reads: CASSFGSGPSYEQYV. CDR3 nucleotide sequence: TGTGCCAGCAGCTTCGGTAGCGGGCCTTCCTACGAGCAGTACGTC.

The chain couples TRBV7-3 to TRBJ1-1, with TRBD1 matching over 11 bases. The CDR3 runs to 17 residues. V was clipped by 5 bases and J by 2 bases; unmatched bases: 10. Germline CDR1 SGHTA, CDR2 FQGTGA. CDR3 coding DNA: TGTGCCAGCAGCCTCGGACAGGGGGCGCGCCCAAACACTGAAGCTTTCTTT. Translating it yields CASSLGQGARPNTEAFF.

The chain links TRBV30 to TRBJ1-1; TRBD1 agrees at 8 bases. Trimming cost V 2 bases and J 3 bases; bases outside gene matches: 8. The germline V gene encodes CDR1 GTSNPN and CDR2 SVGIG (reference sequence). The CDR3 is made up of 15 amino acids. The CDR3 sequence is CAWSSLDRDYTEAFF. Here the CDR3 DNA reads TGTGCCTGGAGTTCTTTGGACAGGGACTACACTGAAGCTTTCTTT.

The gene calls are TRBV3-1 (or the pseudogene TRBV3-2) and TRBJ1-2; 12 bases agree with TRBD1. This CDR3 spans 20 amino acids. Germline CDR1 is LGHDT and CDR2 is YNNKEL (reference sequence). The ends lost 2 bases at V and 1 base at J; junction bases unmatched: 14. The CDR3 region is CASSQLWRRDRGRVNYGYTF. CDR3 coding DNA: TGTGCCAGCAGCCAATTATGGCGACGGGACAGGGGGCGCGTTAACTATGGCTACACCTTC.

This chain joins TRBV4-2 and TRBJ1-1, with D perhaps matching TRBD1 (5 bases). This CDR3 is 16 amino acids long. Trimming left V 4 bases short and J 1 base short, with 16 bases between. Germline V lookup: CDR1 LGHNA, CDR2 YNFKEQ. The chain's CDR3 is CASSPDKTVRNTEAFF. The CDR3, as DNA: TGTGCCAGCAGCCCAGATAAGACAGTGAGGAACACTGAAGCTTTCTTT.

The genes are TRBV28 and TRBJ2-7, with a possible D match to TRBD1 (6 bases). Germline CDR1 reads MDHEN; CDR2 reads SYDVKM. V shed 6 bases and J shed 9 bases, with 15 bases lying between them. The CDR3 sequence is 12 residues long. The CDR3 sequence is CASRTQGVVQYF. CDR3 DNA sequence: TGTGCCAGCAGGACACAGGGCGTCGTGCAGTACTTC.

The DNA of the CDR3 is TGTGCCAGCAGCTCCCCTAACCCCGGGACCGGCGGGGACGAGCAGTACTTC. Its translation is CASSSPNPGTGGDEQYF. The chain is built from TRBV7-6 and TRBJ2-7, with D maybe TRBD2 (6 bases). Trimming took off 4 bases at V and 5 bases at J, with 24 bases between the two ends. Germline lookup yields CDR1 SGHVS and CDR2 FNYEAQ. This CDR3 is built from 17 residues.

The J gene is TRBJ2-7, the V gene TRBV6-1; tentatively, D is TRBD1 (5 bases). CDR3 length equals 15 residues. Germline CDR1 and CDR2: MNHNS and SASEGT. V lost 3 bases to trimming and J lost 1 base, with 13 bases between them. The CDR3: CASSDQTETSYEQYV. The CDR3 DNA reads TGTGCCAGCAGTGATCAGACAGAGACTTCCTACGAGCAGTACGTC.

This chain uses TRBV27 with TRBJ2-1; D is possibly TRBD2 (7 bases). The CDR3 covers 13 residues. Germline CDR1 reads MNHEY; CDR2 reads SMNVEV (reference sequence). Between the trimmed V and J ends, which lost 6 bases and 6 bases, there was a span of 12 bases. The CDR3 here is CASRPGGLNEQFF. The CDR3 DNA is TGTGCCAGCAGACCGGGGGGCCTCAATGAGCAGTTCTTC.

The chain links TRBV10-3 to TRBJ1-1; D gene unclear. Trimming removed 2 bases at V and 1 base at J, with 8 bases between. This CDR3 region has 14 residues. Germline V gene sequence: CDR1 ENHRY, CDR2 SYGVKD. This CDR3 reads CAISEPPRNTEAFF. Written as DNA, the CDR3 is TGTGCCATCAGTGAGCCCCCCCGGAACACTGAAGCTTTCTTT.

The genes are TRBV14 and TRBJ2-4; 8 bases map to TRBD2. The CDR3 totals 18 residues. CDR1 and CDR2 (germline): SGHDN, FVKESK. The V and J ends lost 0 bases and 0 bases, in that order; junction bases with no gene match: 7. DNA of the CDR3: TGTGCCAGCAGCCAAGATCTTGGCGGGGGGCAAGCCAAAAACATTCAGTACTTC. As protein: CASSQDLGGGQAKNIQYF.

The chain carries TRBV5-4 and TRBJ2-2, with D maybe TRBD2 (5 bases). Trimming took off 2 bases at V and 2 bases at J, with 10 bases between the two ends. Germline CDR1 is SGHNT and CDR2 is YYREEE (reference sequence). This CDR3 has 15 amino acids. The CDR3 here is CASSLKRANTGELFF. The CDR3 DNA reads TGTGCCAGCAGCTTAAAGAGGGCCAACACCGGGGAGCTGTTTTTT.

The V gene is TRBV21-1, the J gene TRBJ2-5; the D call in the table, TRBD2, was not verified against the DNA. TRBV21-1 is a pseudogene segment. CDR3 length equals 17 residues. The CDR3 DNA reads as TGTGCCAGCAGCAGCGGGACTAGCGGGAGGGGAGGAGAGACCCAGTACTTC. Translating gives CASSSGTSGRGGETQYF.